Listed below are T cell receptor beta chains from one sample, sequenced in a study of tumor and adjacent non-tumor tissue in lung cancer. A single record per CDR3 protein comes from TCRdb applying MiXCR to the multiplex PCR reads. The sample has under 95,000 distinct CDR3 sequences, approximately 57% seen once. Sequenced input: lung tumor tissue. All receptors derive from a man in his 70s with non-small cell lung cancer. Both conserved end residues are trimmed from each CDR3. Each record gives: V gene, CDR3 protein.

v_call: TRBV6-1; cdr3_aa: ASSPDSVREQF
v_call: TRBV6-2/TRBV6-3; cdr3_aa: ASRTYSGSSYNEQF
v_call: TRBV11-1; cdr3_aa: TSSRARGSLTEAF
v_call: TRBV12-3/TRBV12-4; cdr3_aa: ASRRDTNTEAF
v_call: TRBV5-1; cdr3_aa: ASSRGQQETQY
v_call: TRBV11-1; cdr3_aa: ASSLAVTDKQY
v_call: TRBV7-9; cdr3_aa: ASSLRSGSGANVLT
v_call: TRBV5-5; cdr3_aa: ASSREQGARELF
v_call: TRBV4-1; cdr3_aa: ASSRATPGQVAEQF
v_call: TRBV4-1; cdr3_aa: ASSQVILTELTDTQY
v_call: TRBV20-1; cdr3_aa: SASPRDRVSYEQF
v_call: TRBV29-1; cdr3_aa: SVAAGVGNTEAF
v_call: TRBV6-5; cdr3_aa: ASRAIGGRGYNEQF
v_call: TRBV11-2; cdr3_aa: ASSSSIRVPYGYT
v_call: TRBV6-5; cdr3_aa: ASTNYNEQF
v_call: TRBV11-2; cdr3_aa: ARSLFVATNTGELF